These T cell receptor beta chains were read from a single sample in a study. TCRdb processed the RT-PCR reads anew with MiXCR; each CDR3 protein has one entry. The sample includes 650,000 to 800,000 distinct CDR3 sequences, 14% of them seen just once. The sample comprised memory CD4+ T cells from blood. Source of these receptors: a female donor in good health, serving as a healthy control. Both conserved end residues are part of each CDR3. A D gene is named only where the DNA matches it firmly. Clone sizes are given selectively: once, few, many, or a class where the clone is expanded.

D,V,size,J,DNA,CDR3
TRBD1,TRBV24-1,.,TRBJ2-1,TGTGCCACCAGTGACCTAGGCCGGGACAGAAACAATGAGCAGTTCTTC,CATSDLGRDRNNEQFF
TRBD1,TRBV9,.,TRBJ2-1,TGTGCCAGCAGCTATTCCGGGACAGCTTACAATGAGCAGTTCTTC,CASSYSGTAYNEQFF
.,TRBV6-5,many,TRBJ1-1,TGTGCCAGCAGAATACAGAGGGACACTGAAGCTTTCTTT,CASRIQRDTEAFF
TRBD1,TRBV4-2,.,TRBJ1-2,TGTGCCAGCACTTTAAAACAGGGGGATTCTGGCTACACCTTC,CASTLKQGDSGYTF
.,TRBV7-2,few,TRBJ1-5,TGTGCCAGCAGCTTCGGGGTTCGGCCCCAGCATTTT,CASSFGVRPQHF
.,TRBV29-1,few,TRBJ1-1,TGCAGCGTTGTAGACGCTGAAGCTTTCTTT,CSVVDAEAFF
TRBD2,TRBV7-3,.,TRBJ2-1,TGTGCCAGCAGTCCCACTAGCGGGAGATGGAATGAGCAGTTCTTC,CASSPTSGRWNEQFF
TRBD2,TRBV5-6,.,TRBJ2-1,TGTGCCAGCAGCACAGGACTAGCGGGGGGGAATGAGCAGTTCTTC,CASSTGLAGGNEQFF
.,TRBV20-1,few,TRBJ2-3,TGCAGTGCTAGAGGGGACCTCCCAGATACGCAGTATTTT,CSARGDLPDTQYF
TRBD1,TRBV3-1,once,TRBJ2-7,TGTGCCAGCAGCCAAGAAAGTGGACAGGGGAGCTCCTACGAGCAGTACTTC,CASSQESGQGSSYEQYF
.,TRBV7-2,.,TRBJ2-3,TGTGCCAGCAGCTTAGTAAGAGGGGCAGATACGCAGTATTTT,CASSLVRGADTQYF
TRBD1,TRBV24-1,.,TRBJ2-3,TGTGCCACCAGTGGCCCCACGGACAGGGACAAATCTAGCACAGATACGCAGTATTTT,CATSGPTDRDKSSTDTQYF
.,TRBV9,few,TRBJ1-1,TGTGCCAGCAGCGTAAACCAGGGTAACACTGAAGCTTTCTTT,CASSVNQGNTEAFF
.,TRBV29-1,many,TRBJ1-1,TGCAGCGTAGGGAACAGGAACACTGAAGCTTTCTTT,CSVGNRNTEAFF
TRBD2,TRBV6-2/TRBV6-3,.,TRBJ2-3,TGTGCCAGCAGTTCCCAGGGACTAGCGGAGCAGTATTTT,CASSSQGLAEQYF
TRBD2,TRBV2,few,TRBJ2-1,TGTGCCAGCAGGGCGGGCGGGAGTGTTAACAATGAGCAGTTCTTC,CASRAGGSVNNEQFF
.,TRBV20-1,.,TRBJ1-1,TGCAGTGCTAGTGCTTTCGGGCTAGGAATGAACACTGAAGCTTTCTTT,CSASAFGLGMNTEAFF
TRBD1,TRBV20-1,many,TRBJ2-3,TGCAGTGCTGACGGACAGGGGGCGTCCGATACGCAGTATTTT,CSADGQGASDTQYF
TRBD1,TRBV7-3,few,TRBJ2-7,TGTGCCAGCAGCCGGACCGGGGGACAGGGATACGAGCAGTACTTC,CASSRTGGQGYEQYF
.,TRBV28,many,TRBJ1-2,TGTGCCAGCAATCCCGGGACAAGCTCCTATGGCTACACCTTC,CASNPGTSSYGYTF
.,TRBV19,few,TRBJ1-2,TGTGCCAGTAGCCCACCGGGGCAGGGAATTCTCTATGGCTACACCTTC,CASSPPGQGILYGYTF
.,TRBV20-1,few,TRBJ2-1,TGCAGTGCTAGGCGATCCCAGGAAGAGCAGTTCTTC,CSARRSQEEQFF
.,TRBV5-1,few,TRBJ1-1,TGCGCCAGCAGCCCCTCGGCGGGAGGGGCTTTCTTT,CASSPSAGGAFF
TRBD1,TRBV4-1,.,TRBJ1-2,TGCGCCAGCAGCCAAACCATATCCGGGACAGGGGGCGACTATGGCTACACCTTC,CASSQTISGTGGDYGYTF